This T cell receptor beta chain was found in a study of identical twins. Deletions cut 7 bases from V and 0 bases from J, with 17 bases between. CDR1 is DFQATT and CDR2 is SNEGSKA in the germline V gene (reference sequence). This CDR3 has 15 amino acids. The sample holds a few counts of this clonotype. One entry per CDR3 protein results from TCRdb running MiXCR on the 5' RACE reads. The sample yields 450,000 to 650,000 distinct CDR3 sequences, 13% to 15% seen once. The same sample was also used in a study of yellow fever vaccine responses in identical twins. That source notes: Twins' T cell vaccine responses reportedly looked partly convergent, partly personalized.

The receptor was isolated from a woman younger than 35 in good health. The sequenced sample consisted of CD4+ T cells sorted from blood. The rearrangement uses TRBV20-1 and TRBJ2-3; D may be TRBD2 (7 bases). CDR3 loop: CSVAEGGGSTDTQYF. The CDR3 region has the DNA TGCAGTGTTGCGGAGGGGGGGGGTAGCACAGATACGCAGTATTTT.